This T cell receptor beta chain was sequenced during a study of T cells in tumors after PD-1 blockade. Whole-study context: Some patients also took daily vismodegib 150 mg during anti-PD-1 treatment.

Squamous cell carcinoma tissue after treatment was collected an average of 31 days into therapy. Sequencing was performed with immunoSEQ multiplex PCR; in TCRdb, only in-frame clones are kept and a portion is missing. Of about 14,000 clones in the sample, roughly 70% are singletons; the top ten hold under 35%. CDR3 length: 17 residues. V dropped 4 bases and J dropped 0; count of bases not matched to a gene: 9. From germline, CDR1 is ENHRY and CDR2 SYGVKD. Sequencing was performed on tumor tissue, taken after anti-PD-1 treatment. The origin of this receptor is a human donor with cutaneous squamous cell carcinoma. This chain connects TRBV10-3 to TRBJ2-1, with 7 bases aligning to TRBD1. The CDR3 bases are TGTGCCATCAGTGCGTCCGGGACAGAATTCTCCTACAATGAGCAGTTCTTC. The encoded protein is CAISASGTEFSYNEQFF.